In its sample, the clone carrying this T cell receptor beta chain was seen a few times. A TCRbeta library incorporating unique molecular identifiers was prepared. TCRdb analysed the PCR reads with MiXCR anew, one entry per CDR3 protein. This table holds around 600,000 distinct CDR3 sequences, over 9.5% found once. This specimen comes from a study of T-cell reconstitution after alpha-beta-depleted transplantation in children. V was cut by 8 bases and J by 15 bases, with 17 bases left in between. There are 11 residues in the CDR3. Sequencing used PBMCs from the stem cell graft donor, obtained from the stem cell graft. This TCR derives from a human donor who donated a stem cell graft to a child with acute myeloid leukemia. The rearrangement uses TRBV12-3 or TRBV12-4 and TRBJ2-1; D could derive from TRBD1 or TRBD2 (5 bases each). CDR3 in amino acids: CASWDGSYRFF. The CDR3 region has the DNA TGTGCCAGCTGGGACGGCAGCTATCGGTTCTTC.